Shown below are 24 T cell receptor beta chains from a single sample sequenced in a study of OX40 agonist ivuxolimab in advanced cancers. Assay used: immunoSEQ multiplex PCR; TCRdb lists only in-frame clones, some missing. Of 63,000 or so clones listed, about 90% are singletons. Sequencing was performed on CD4+ or CD8+ T cells sorted from blood, taken in a trial of the OX40 agonist ivuxolimab. The receptors come from an adult with an advanced solid tumor such as melanoma, head and neck, liver or kidney cancer.

In its sample, this clone was seen a few times. The chain is built from TRBV29-1 and TRBJ2-7; 10 bases align to TRBD1. Germline CDR1 reads SQVTM; CDR2 reads ANQGSEA. Germline trimming cut 0 bases from V and 2 bases from J; bases unmatched to any gene: 4. This CDR3 is 15 amino acids long. CDR3 residues: CSVEDSGTGAYEQYF. CDR3 in DNA: TGCAGCGTTGAAGATTCGGGGACAGGGGCCTACGAGCAGTACTTC.

The CDR3 DNA sequence: TGTGCCAGCAGCGTAGTGGGCAGCAATGAGCAGTTCTTC. Amino acid sequence: CASSVVGSNEQFF. The chain combines TRBV9 with TRBJ2-1; unclear D gene. CDR1 and CDR2 from the germline V gene are SGDLS and YYNGEE. V lost 0 bases to trimming and J lost 6 bases, with 7 bases between them. The CDR3 runs to 13 residues.

This chain links TRBV28 with TRBJ1-2; D is perhaps TRBD1 (6 bases). CDR1 is MDHEN, CDR2 SYDVKM, per germline. The CDR3 loop spans 13 amino acids. V lost 3 bases and J lost 4, with 9 bases in between. The CDR3 region is CASSFEGGYGYTF. DNA for the CDR3: TGTGCCAGCAGTTTTGAGGGGGGCTATGGCTACACCTTC.

This clone was counted a single time. CDR3: CASSAQWENLDSYEQYF. The CDR3 nucleotides are TGTGCCAGCAGCGCTCAGTGGGAAAACCTAGACTCCTACGAGCAGTACTTC. This chain joins TRBV9 and TRBJ2-7, with no clear D. V lost 3 bases and J lost 0, with 19 bases in between. Germline-derived CDR1 and CDR2 are SGDLS and YYNGEE. The CDR3 contains 17 residues.

The chain employs TRBV28 and TRBJ2-7; 8 nucleotides agree with TRBD1. After removal of 5 bases from V and 0 bases from J, the junction contained 6 bases not matched to a gene. CDR3 size: 15 residues. Germline CDR1 is MDHEN and CDR2 is SYDVKM. The CDR3 reads CASSTRGRVSYEQYF. Written as DNA, the CDR3 is TGTGCCAGCAGTACCAGGGGGCGGGTCTCCTACGAGCAGTACTTC.

This chain connects TRBV7-6 to TRBJ1-1, with D possibly being TRBD1 (6 bases). Trimming pared 2 bases from V and 1 base from J, leaving 11 bases between. The CDR3 loop spans 15 amino acids. From germline, CDR1 is SGHVS and CDR2 FNYEAQ. CDR3 sequence (DNA): TGTGCCAGCAGCTTACGGTCGGGGGCGAACACTGAAGCTTTCTTT. It specifies CASSLRSGANTEAFF.

The rearrangement joins TRBV14 to TRBJ1-3; TRBD1 aligns across 9 bases. The CDR3 has 15 residues. Germline assignment: CDR1 SGHDN and CDR2 FVKESK. V lost 2 bases, J lost 2 bases, and 1 base stayed unmatched. The DNA of the CDR3 is TGTGCCAGCAGCCAAAACAGGGGGCCTGGAAACACCATATATTTT. Its protein product is CASSQNRGPGNTIYF.

This sequence joins TRBV4-1 and TRBJ1-1, with D perhaps TRBD1 (6 bases). Trimming removed 4 bases from V and 6 bases from J, with 12 bases in between. CDR1 and CDR2 (germline): MGHRA, YSYEKL. The CDR3 runs 13 residues. The CDR3 loop is CASSLMGGPEAFF. The DNA for the CDR3 is TGCGCCAGCAGCCTGATGGGGGGGCCTGAAGCTTTCTTT.

V gene TRBV7-9 combines with J gene TRBJ2-7; tentatively, D is TRBD1 (6 bases). V lost 4 bases, J lost 3 bases, and 10 bases lay in between. This CDR3 region has 13 residues. Germline CDR1 and CDR2: SEHNR and FQNEAQ (reference sequence). The CDR3 sequence is CASSWTADYEQYF. The CDR3 nucleotides read TGTGCCAGCAGCTGGACAGCTGACTACGAGCAGTACTTC.

The V call is TRBV4-1, the J call TRBJ1-5; 8 bases agree with TRBD1. This CDR3 spans 17 amino acids. CDR1 is MGHRA, CDR2 YSYEKL, per germline. Unmatched junction bases numbered 10, after V lost 0 bases and J lost 6 bases. CDR3 loop: CASSQDSGQGVGQPQHF. The CDR3 nucleotides read TGCGCCAGCAGCCAAGATTCAGGACAGGGTGTCGGTCAGCCCCAGCATTTT.

The J gene is TRBJ2-5, the V gene TRBV29-1; D perhaps matches TRBD1 (7 bases). This CDR3 has 17 residues. V lost 0 bases, J lost 5 bases, and 22 bases lay in between. Germline V gene lookup returns CDR1 SQVTM and CDR2 ANQGSEA. CDR3 sequence: CSVEEDKETGTYETQYF. The DNA for the CDR3 is TGCAGCGTTGAAGAAGATAAGGAGACAGGGACTTACGAGACCCAGTACTTC.

The chain employs TRBV6-5 and TRBJ1-2, with D perhaps matching TRBD1 (6 bases). The CDR3 consists of 13 residues. Germline assignment: CDR1 MNHEY and CDR2 SVGAGI. The V gene lost 2 bases and the J gene lost 6 bases, with 10 bases spanning the gap. CDR3 sequence: CASSYEGVDGYTF. The CDR3 DNA follows: TGTGCCAGCAGTTACGAGGGGGTAGATGGCTACACCTTC.

The chain is built from TRBV4-1 and TRBJ1-5; D is undetermined. Looked up from germline, CDR1 is MGHRA and CDR2 is YSYEKL. Trimming left V 0 bases short and J 4 bases short, with 7 bases between. This CDR3 spans 14 amino acids. The CDR3 reads CASSQDRGNQPQHF. CDR3 bases: TGCGCCAGCAGCCAAGATCGCGGTAATCAGCCCCAGCATTTT.

This rearrangement joins TRBV7-3 to TRBJ2-3; TRBD2 agrees at 8 bases. Trimming at V came to 4 bases and at J to 2 bases, leaving 5 bases not matched to a gene. The CDR3 has 15 amino acids. Germline values: CDR1 SGHTA, CDR2 FQGTGA. DNA for the CDR3: TGTGCCAGCAGCTCGTTCGGGGGGGCCACAGATACGCAGTATTTT. Translation: CASSSFGGATDTQYF.

Comments on this clone: Other nucleotide sequences from this sample produce the same CDR3. The rearrangement joins TRBV7-6 to TRBJ2-1; no definite D call. CDR3 length equals 11 residues. V gave up 1 base and J gave up 7 bases, with 2 bases separating them. Germline loops: CDR1 SGHVS, CDR2 FNYEAQ. CDR3 residues: CASSLGNEQFF. CDR3 DNA sequence: TGTGCCAGCAGCTTAGGGAATGAGCAGTTCTTC.

The chain employs TRBV28 and TRBJ1-5, with 7 positions matching TRBD1. J lost 15 bases, V lost 5 bases, and 7 bases had no gene match. Germline CDR1 is MDHEN and CDR2 is SYDVKM. CDR3 length: 11 amino acids. The CDR3 protein is CASSPDRVRHF. Written as DNA, the CDR3 is TGTGCCAGCAGTCCCGACAGGGTCCGGCATTTT.

The CDR3 sequence: CASSFRAGYPGNTIYF. CDR3 nucleotide sequence: TGTGCCAGCAGCTTTCGTGCAGGGTACCCTGGAAACACCATATATTTT. The rearrangement links TRBV5-4 to TRBJ1-3; D is perhaps TRBD1 (5 bases). The CDR3 consists of 16 residues. V was shortened by 2 bases and J by 2 bases, with 14 bases between the two germline ends. From germline, CDR1 is SGHNT and CDR2 YYREEE (reference sequence).

The chain carries TRBV19 and TRBJ2-5; 8 bases map to TRBD2. With 3 bases clipped from V and 0 bases from J, the junction kept 6 bases outside the gene matches. The CDR3 length is 16 residues. Germline CDR1 LNHDA, CDR2 SQIVND (reference sequence). The CDR3 spells CASSINTRGDQETQYF. The CDR3, as DNA: TGTGCCAGTAGTATCAATACGCGGGGGGACCAAGAGACCCAGTACTTC.

The J gene is TRBJ2-2, the V gene TRBV7-9; the D is unclear. V shed 3 bases and J shed 3 bases, with 8 bases lying between them. CDR1 and CDR2 (germline): SEHNR, FQNEAQ (reference sequence). This CDR3 is built from 14 residues. The CDR3 sequence: CASSFDTYTGELFF. DNA of the CDR3: TGTGCCAGCAGCTTCGACACCTACACCGGGGAGCTGTTTTTT. Drawing the rest from reference TRBV7-9 and TRBJ2-2, the complete variable domain is DTGVSQNPRHKITKRGQNVTFRCDPISEHNRLYWYRQTLGQGPEFLTYFQNEAQLEKSRLLSDRFSAERPKGSFSTLEIQRTEQGDSAMYLCASSFDTYTGELFFGEGSRLTVL.

The chain has TRBV4-1 and TRBJ2-7; D not resolved. The CDR3 extends over 15 amino acids. The V end lost 0 bases, the J end lost 1 base, and 10 bases lay between the germline ends. Germline-derived CDR1 and CDR2 are MGHRA and YSYEKL. As DNA, the CDR3 is TGCGCCAGCAGCCAAGAGTCTGCTGCTTCCTACGAGCAGTACTTC. It is translated as CASSQESAASYEQYF.

The chain uses TRBV27 and TRBJ2-2; no firm D call. Looked up from germline, CDR1 is MNHEY and CDR2 is SMNVEV (reference sequence). This CDR3 region has 13 residues. The V end was cut by 2 bases, the J end by 5 bases, with 6 bases between. In nucleotides, the CDR3 is TGTGCCAGCAGTTTAATAGGGACCGGGGAGCTGTTTTTT. It yields the protein CASSLIGTGELFF.

In its sample, this clone was seen once. V usage is TRBV28 and J usage is TRBJ2-7; D is unresolved. The CDR3 contains 14 residues. V was pared by 2 bases and J by 4 bases, with 12 bases between. Germline CDR1 and CDR2: MDHEN and SYDVKM. CDR3 sequence: CASSLGSNDYEQYV. The CDR3 DNA follows: TGTGCCAGCAGTTTAGGGTCTAACGATTACGAGCAGTACGTC.

This chain joins TRBV29-1 and TRBJ2-7; tentative D call: TRBD1 (5 bases). The V end lost 1 base, the J end lost 2 bases, and 15 bases lay between the germline ends. The germline CDR1 and CDR2 sequences are SQVTM and ANQGSEA. The CDR3 spans 15 residues. The CDR3 protein is CSVEADTGSAYEQYF. CDR3 DNA: TGCAGCGTTGAAGCCGACACAGGCAGCGCCTACGAGCAGTACTTC.

The rearrangement links TRBV7-9 to TRBJ1-3, with D perhaps TRBD1 (5 bases). The V and J ends lost 7 bases and 0 bases respectively, with 19 bases between them. CDR3 length equals 17 residues. Germline V gives CDR1 SEHNR, CDR2 FQNEAQ (reference sequence). This chain's CDR3 is CASIPVGAADSGNTIYF. DNA for the CDR3: TGTGCCAGCATCCCAGTCGGGGCGGCCGACTCTGGAAACACCATATATTTT.